Shown below are 30 T cell receptor beta chains from a single sample sequenced in a study of T-cell memory formation after mild COVID-19. In TCRdb, the 5' RACE reads were re-called with MiXCR into one record per CDR3 protein. The sample contains about 290,000 distinct CDR3 sequences, roughly 15% of which appear only once. What was sequenced was PBMCs or a T cell subset sorted from them (not recorded which). These receptors came from a man younger than 35 who had mild COVID-19 (a few samples of this study predate the infection). Cell type and time point are not known.

In its sample, this clonotype was seen a few times. The rearrangement uses TRBV5-1 and TRBJ2-1; 7 bases line up with TRBD2. Germline V CDR1 and CDR2: SGHRS, YFSETQ. V lost 4 bases and J lost 2; bases outside the gene matches: 9. The CDR3 loop spans 16 amino acids. The chain's CDR3 is CASSAKSGGTYNEQFF. The CDR3 coding sequence is TGCGCCAGCAGCGCGAAATCGGGGGGAACCTACAATGAGCAGTTCTTC.

The rearrangement joins TRBV28 to TRBJ1-6; TRBD1 is a possible D gene (5 bases). The CDR3 extends over 12 amino acids. Trimming shortened V by 4 bases and J by 10 bases, and 8 bases separated the two germline ends. Germline V gene lookup returns CDR1 MDHEN and CDR2 SYDVKM. For the CDR3, the DNA is TGTGCCAGCAGTTGGGGGGACTCACCCCTCCACTTT. This codes for CASSWGDSPLHF.

The CDR3 sequence: CASSYLAGLQEKLFF. The CDR3 nucleotides are TGTGCCAGCAGTTACTTAGCGGGACTTCAAGAAAAACTGTTTTTT. The genes are TRBV6-5 and TRBJ1-4; D is perhaps TRBD1 (5 bases). The CDR3 is 15 amino acids. Germline-derived CDR1 and CDR2 are MNHEY and SVGAGI. V dropped 1 base and J dropped 8 bases, with 14 bases sitting between them.

This clonotype was seen many times. This sequence joins TRBV10-3 and TRBJ2-3, with D maybe TRBD2 (6 bases). The CDR3 consists of 18 residues. Trimming cost V 0 bases and J 0 bases, with 16 bases left between them. Germline CDR1 reads ENHRY; CDR2 reads SYGVKD. In nucleotides, the CDR3 is TGTGCCATCAGTGAGTCGGTTCAACTAGCACTTAGCACAGATACGCAGTATTTT. Protein sequence: CAISESVQLALSTDTQYF.

This clonotype was seen more than once but under ten times. The rearrangement links TRBV7-3 to TRBJ2-1, with D perhaps matching TRBD1 or TRBD2 (6 bases each). Germline V gives CDR1 SGHTA, CDR2 FQGTGA. The V gene lost 6 bases and the J gene lost 4 bases, with 16 bases spanning the gap. The CDR3 length is 15 residues. CDR3 bases: TGTGCCAGCAGGCCCTCGGGGGCCAATTACAATGAGCAGTTCTTC. Its protein product is CASRPSGANYNEQFF. Full variable domain (missing parts from reference TRBV7-3 and TRBJ2-1): GAGVSQTPSNKVTEKGKYVELRCDPISGHTALYWYRQSLGQGPEFLIYFQGTGAADDSGLPNDRFFAVRPEGSVSTLKIQRTERGDSAVYLCASRPSGANYNEQFFGPGTRLTVL.

This clonotype was counted a few times. The chain recombines TRBV7-9 with TRBJ2-1, with 9 bases fitting TRBD2. CDR1 and CDR2 from the germline V gene are SEHNR and FQNEAQ (reference sequence). The V and J ends lost 4 bases and 9 bases, in that order; junction bases with no gene match: 10. The CDR3 consists of 15 residues. CDR3: CASSWHPRGGPEQFF. The CDR3 DNA reads TGTGCCAGCAGCTGGCACCCGCGGGGGGGTCCTGAGCAGTTCTTC.

The chain employs TRBV2 and TRBJ2-1, with D maybe TRBD1 (8 bases). This CDR3 comprises 15 residues. Germline CDR1 and CDR2: SNHLY and FYNNEI. The germline V and J ends were trimmed by 4 bases and 8 bases, with 18 bases remaining between them. The CDR3 coding sequence is TGTGCCAGCAGTGTAGGACAGGGAGGGGGGGATGAGCAGTTCTTC. It translates to CASSVGQGGGDEQFF.

This clonotype was seen at least ten times. J is TRBJ1-2 and V is TRBV20-1; D gene unclear. Trimming left V 0 bases short and J 7 bases short, with 24 bases between. Germline V gene data show CDR1 as DFQATT and CDR2 as SNEGSKA (reference sequence). The length of the CDR3 is 17 residues. CDR3 in amino acids: CSARDASLVPSRGGYTF. CDR3 nucleotide sequence: TGCAGTGCTAGAGACGCGTCGCTCGTTCCATCCAGAGGTGGCTACACCTTC.

This clonotype has at least ten counts. The J gene is TRBJ1-1, the V gene TRBV6-2 or TRBV6-3, with TRBD1 matching 7 bases. CDR3 size: 12 residues. V shed 5 bases and J 6 bases; nucleotides not matched to a gene: 3. Per the germline V gene, CDR1 is MNHEY and CDR2 is SVGEGT. CDR3 sequence: CASSRQGPEAFF. CDR3 coding DNA: TGTGCCAGCAGTCGACAGGGTCCTGAAGCTTTCTTT.

At least ten counts were recorded for this clonotype. The chain is built from TRBV9 and TRBJ2-7; 7 bases agree with TRBD1. Germline V gene sequence: CDR1 SGDLS, CDR2 YYNGEE. V trimming: 2 bases; J trimming: 5 bases; junction bases outside the gene matches: 7. The CDR3 runs to 14 residues. The CDR3 loop reads CASSVSQGPHEQYF. DNA for the CDR3: TGTGCCAGCAGCGTCTCACAGGGGCCCCACGAGCAGTACTTC.

The V gene is TRBV28, the J gene TRBJ1-2; unclear D gene. The CDR3 has 12 amino acids. Trimming took off 7 bases at V and 6 bases at J, with 12 bases between the two ends. Germline V lookup: CDR1 MDHEN, CDR2 SYDVKM. The CDR3: CASTPVSDGYTF. The CDR3 nucleotides are TGTGCCAGCACCCCGGTCAGTGATGGCTACACCTTC.

This CDR3 reads CSALIGTGGEPQHF. CDR3 bases: TGCAGTGCTTTGATCGGGACAGGGGGAGAGCCCCAGCATTTT. The V call is TRBV20-1, the J call TRBJ1-5; 11 nucleotides line up with TRBD1. Germline V gene lookup returns CDR1 DFQATT and CDR2 SNEGSKA (reference sequence). The junction had 8 bases not matched to a gene; V was cut back by 5 bases and J by 8 bases. CDR3 length: 14 residues.

In this sample, this clonotype turned up a few times. The chain links TRBV7-2 to TRBJ1-5; D may be TRBD1 (5 bases). Germline CDR1 reads SGHTA; CDR2 reads FQGNSA. This CDR3 spans 15 amino acids. Trimming removed 2 bases from V and 4 bases from J, with 12 bases in between. CDR3 DNA: TGTGCCAGCAGCTTACGAGGGGACGGGAATCAGCCCCAGCATTTT. It specifies CASSLRGDGNQPQHF.

This clonotype qualifies as medium-sized. The chain is built from TRBV4-1 and TRBJ2-3; maybe TRBD2 (7 bases). The CDR3 is made up of 16 amino acids. Germline values: CDR1 MGHRA, CDR2 YSYEKL. Trimming removed 2 bases at V and 3 bases at J, with 15 bases between. CDR3 nucleotide sequence: TGCGCCAGCAGCCAACCTAGAAGGGGGGGGACAGATACGCAGTATTTT. Amino acids: CASSQPRRGGTDTQYF.

The chain combines TRBV9 with TRBJ2-6; D gene unclear. The V end was cut by 3 bases, the J end by 0 bases, with 7 bases between. Germline assignment: CDR1 SGDLS and CDR2 YYNGEE. This CDR3 has 15 amino acids. In nucleotides, the CDR3 is TGTGCCAGCAGCGGGTTTGTCTCTGGGGCCAACGTCCTGACTTTC. Its translation: CASSGFVSGANVLTF.

The CDR3 sequence: CASSPPLAWGSYNEQFF. CDR3 nucleotide sequence: TGTGCCAGCAGTCCGCCATTAGCCTGGGGTTCCTACAATGAGCAGTTCTTC. This chain links TRBV12-3 or TRBV12-4 with TRBJ2-1; D call uncertain. The CDR3 extends over 17 amino acids. The V gene lost 5 bases and the J gene lost 1 base, with 18 bases spanning the gap.

This clonotype occurred a few times. The junction and the germline gene differ at one end; a read error may be behind it. The chain uses TRBV5-4 and TRBJ1-1; 11 bases are shared with TRBD1. The germline V gene encodes CDR1 SGHNT and CDR2 YYREEE (reference sequence). CDR3 length equals 16 residues. The chain's CDR3 is CASSLWDRGTNAEAFF. For the CDR3, the DNA is TGTGCCAGCAGCTTGTGGGACAGGGGGACGAACGCTGAAGCTTTCTTT. Using reference TRBV5-4 and TRBJ1-1 for the parts outside the CDR3, the full variable domain is ETGVTQSPTHLIKTRGQQVTLRCSSQSGHNTVSWYQQALGQGPQFIFQYYREEENGRGNFPPRFSGLQFPNYSSELNVNALELDDSALYLCASSLWDRGTNAEAFFGQGTRLTVV.

The chain recombines TRBV9 with TRBJ1-4; no definite D call. Per germline, CDR1 SGDLS and CDR2 YYNGEE. CDR3 size: 15 residues. V was shortened by 3 bases and J by 1 base, with 10 bases between the two germline ends. CDR3 DNA sequence: TGTGCCAGCAGCGAAACCAAAGGAACTAATGAAAAACTGTTTTTT. Its translation is CASSETKGTNEKLFF.

The CDR3 DNA reads as TGTGCCAGCAGCTTGGCCGGACAGGGGAAAGGTGTCACAGATACGCAGTATTTT. Translated: CASSLAGQGKGVTDTQYF. This chain links TRBV7-8 with TRBJ2-3; the match to TRBD1 covers 9 bases. J gave up 2 bases and V 3 bases, and 12 bases lay outside the gene matches. The CDR3 contains 18 residues. The V gene's germline CDR1 is SGHVS and CDR2 FQNEAQ.

This clonotype has a handful of counts. V and J are TRBV10-3 and TRBJ2-3; 10 bases are a match to TRBD2. Germline values: CDR1 ENHRY, CDR2 SYGVKD. The V and J ends lost 4 bases and 2 bases, in that order; junction bases with no gene match: 3. The CDR3 extends over 15 amino acids. The CDR3 is CAISGLAGVTDTQYF. CDR3 coding DNA: TGTGCCATCAGTGGGCTAGCGGGGGTCACAGATACGCAGTATTTT.

This sequence joins TRBV4-2 and TRBJ1-2, with D tentatively TRBD1 (6 bases). Looked up from germline, CDR1 is LGHNA and CDR2 is YNFKEQ. CDR3 length equals 16 residues. V was cut by 1 base and J by 6 bases, with 18 bases left in between. The CDR3 here is CASSQADGGLGDGYTF. The CDR3 DNA reads as TGTGCCAGCAGCCAAGCGGACGGGGGCCTGGGAGATGGCTACACCTTC.

This clonotype came up a few times. The rearrangement links TRBV6-6 to TRBJ2-5; TRBD2 is a possible D gene (5 bases). CDR1 is MNHNY and CDR2 is SVGAGI in the germline V gene (reference sequence). V shed 0 bases and J shed 1 base, with 9 bases lying between them. The CDR3 runs to 15 residues. The CDR3 reads CASSYSFGIQETQYF. The DNA for the CDR3 is TGTGCCAGCAGTTACTCGTTCGGGATCCAAGAGACCCAGTACTTC.

V usage is TRBV7-2 and J usage is TRBJ1-1; perhaps TRBD1 as D (6 bases). The CDR3 spans 16 residues. Trimming removed 5 bases at V and 1 base at J, with 17 bases between. CDR1 and CDR2 from the germline V gene are SGHTA and FQGNSA. The CDR3 sequence is CASSPTSEGQNTEAFF. DNA for the CDR3: TGTGCCAGCAGCCCAACTAGCGAGGGACAGAACACTGAAGCTTTCTTT.

This clonotype was recorded at least ten times. The J gene is TRBJ2-2, the V gene TRBV7-7; D is perhaps TRBD2 (7 bases). V was cut by 0 bases and J by 4 bases, with 15 bases left in between. Germline lookup yields CDR1 SSHAT and CDR2 FNYEAQ (reference sequence). The CDR3 consists of 17 residues. The CDR3 region is CASSLAPGGQSTGELFF. The CDR3 nucleotides are TGTGCCAGCAGCTTAGCCCCCGGGGGGCAGAGCACCGGGGAGCTGTTTTTT.

Only a few counts were recorded for this clonotype. This chain joins TRBV7-2 and TRBJ2-3; D is possibly TRBD2 (5 bases). This CDR3 is 15 amino acids long. The V and J ends lost 5 bases and 0 bases respectively, with 12 bases between them. Germline loops: CDR1 SGHTA, CDR2 FQGNSA. The CDR3, as DNA: TGTGCCAGCAGCCCGAGACTAACTAGCACAGATACGCAGTATTTT. Protein sequence: CASSPRLTSTDTQYF.

This sequence joins TRBV13 and TRBJ1-1; a possible D gene is TRBD1 (5 bases). Germline CDR1 is PRHDT and CDR2 is FYEKMQ (reference sequence). Trimming stripped 4 bases from V and 4 bases from J, with 16 bases between. The CDR3 contains 15 residues. In DNA, the CDR3 is TGTGCCAGCAGCTGGGGAAGGGGTTGGGCCACTGAAGCTTTCTTT. The encoded protein is CASSWGRGWATEAFF.

In this sample, this clonotype turned up many times. The V gene is TRBV7-9, the J gene TRBJ1-1, with D maybe TRBD1 (6 bases). The CDR3 sequence is 18 residues long. In germline, CDR1 is SEHNR, CDR2 FQNEAQ (reference sequence). Trimming removed 6 bases at V and 3 bases at J, with 26 bases between. Here the CDR3 reads CASRTQTGFTIRDTEAFF. Here the CDR3 DNA reads TGTGCCAGCAGGACTCAGACAGGATTCACCATTAGGGACACTGAAGCTTTCTTT.

The chain uses TRBV24-1 and TRBJ2-1; 9 nucleotides match TRBD1. Trimming took 4 bases from V and 10 from J; bases not matched to a gene: 10. CDR1 is KGHDR and CDR2 is SFDVKD in the germline V gene. CDR3 size: 15 residues. The chain's CDR3 is CATSDPGQGKAEQFF. The CDR3 bases are TGTGCCACCAGTGACCCAGGACAGGGGAAAGCAGAGCAGTTCTTC.

The chain has TRBV5-6 and TRBJ2-5, with D possibly matching TRBD1 (5 bases). Germline V gene sequence: CDR1 SGHDT, CDR2 YYEEEE. The CDR3 contains 15 residues. The V gene lost 3 bases and the J gene lost 2 bases, with 14 bases spanning the gap. The CDR3, as DNA: TGTGCCAGCAGCTCCGCGGCTGGGGCGCAAGAGACCCAGTACTTC. This codes for CASSSAAGAQETQYF. The variable domain in full, completed from reference TRBV5-6 and TRBJ2-5, reads DAGVTQSPTHLIKTRGQQVTLRCSPKSGHDTVSWYQQALGQGPQFIFQYYEEEERQRGNFPDRFSGHQFPNYSSELNVNALLLGDSALYLCASSSAAGAQETQYFGPGTRLLVL.

The chain joins TRBV6-5 to TRBJ2-3; D is unresolved. This CDR3 is built from 12 residues. Germline V gene lookup returns CDR1 MNHEY and CDR2 SVGAGI. The germline V and J ends were trimmed by 2 bases and 1 base, with 1 base remaining between them. In DNA form, the CDR3 reads TGTGCCAGCAGTTACGGCACAGATACGCAGTATTTT. It is translated as CASSYGTDTQYF.